This T cell receptor beta chain was identified during a study of T cell changes during pregnancy in multiple sclerosis. This clone has more than one count but fewer than ten. Profiling relied on immunoSEQ multiplex PCR, and the TCRdb table lists in-frame clones only, not all of them. The data show around 51,000 clones, 93% seen once. Germline V gene sequence: CDR1 SNHLY, CDR2 FYNNEI. This CDR3 comprises 15 residues. J was trimmed by 6 bases and V by 7 bases; bases with no gene match: 7. The sequence derives from a female donor with multiple sclerosis, enrolled in a pregnancy study. Material: peripheral blood, obtained in the second trimester of pregnancy. The chain is built from TRBV2 and TRBJ2-3; 13 bases line up with TRBD2. The CDR3 sequence: CASNKGTSGADTQYF. The DNA of the CDR3 is TGTGCCAGCAATAAAGGGACTAGCGGGGCGGATACGCAGTATTTT.